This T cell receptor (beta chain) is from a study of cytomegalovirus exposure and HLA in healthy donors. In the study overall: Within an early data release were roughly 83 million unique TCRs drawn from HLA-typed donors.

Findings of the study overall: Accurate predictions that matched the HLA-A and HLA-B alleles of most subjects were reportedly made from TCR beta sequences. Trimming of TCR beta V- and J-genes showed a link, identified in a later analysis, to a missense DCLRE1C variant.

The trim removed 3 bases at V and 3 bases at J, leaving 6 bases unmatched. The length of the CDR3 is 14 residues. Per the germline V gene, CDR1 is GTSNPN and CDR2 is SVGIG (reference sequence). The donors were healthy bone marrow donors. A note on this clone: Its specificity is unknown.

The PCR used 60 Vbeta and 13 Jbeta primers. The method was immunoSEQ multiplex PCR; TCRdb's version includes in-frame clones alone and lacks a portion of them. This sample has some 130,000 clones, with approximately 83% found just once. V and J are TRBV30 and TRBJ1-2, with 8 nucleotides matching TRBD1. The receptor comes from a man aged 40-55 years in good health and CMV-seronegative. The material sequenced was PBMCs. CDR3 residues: CAWRRQGMDYGYTF. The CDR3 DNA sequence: TGTGCCTGGAGGAGACAGGGGATGGACTATGGCTACACCTTC.